This T cell receptor (beta chain) was captured in a study of shared clonotypes between healthy human individuals. Notes on the study in general: Sharing of clonotypes among donors was expected to vary with sequencing depth. The study's rarefaction showed incomplete sorted-subset sequencing despite large depth. Apart from blood, nothing was sampled; tissue repertoires likely differ.

Of note for this clone: Its antigen is unidentified.

An approximately 200 ng quantity of DNA, tens of thousands of T cell genomes, went into the sorted-subset replicate PCRs. TCRdb keeps only in-frame clones here, not all; method: immunoSEQ multiplex PCR. The repertoire holds under 2.5 million clones, with about nine tenths as singletons. The CDR3 is made up of 16 amino acids. Germline V gives CDR1 SGHTA, CDR2 FQGNSA. V dropped 2 bases and J dropped 12 bases, with 20 bases sitting between them. The gene calls are TRBV7-2 and TRBJ2-6; either TRBD1 or TRBD2 may supply D (5 bases each). Sample: naive CD4+ T cells from PBMCs. Stated subset: CD45RA+ positively selected. The clonotype was recovered from a man aged 18 to 35 in good health. Some clones in this sample may be carry-over from other donors' samples. The CDR3 spells CASSLPIPSGAGVLTF. CDR3 sequence (DNA): TGTGCCAGCAGCTTACCGATTCCCTCTGGGGCGGGCGTCCTGACTTTC.